The clone carrying this T cell receptor beta chain has a handful of counts. Its specificity is not known. This entry belongs to a study of OX40 agonist ivuxolimab in advanced cancers. Broader study findings: Determination of antigen specificity was not performed for the expanded peripheral T cells.

Produced via immunoSEQ multiplex PCR; TCRdb's table is partial and in-frame only. This sample yields tens of thousands of clones, of which more than 75% are seen a single time; 2% to 2.5% belongs to the top ten. This CDR3 comprises 13 residues. Germline lookup yields CDR1 SGHRS and CDR2 YFSETQ. The V end was cut by 4 bases, the J end by 4 bases, with 9 bases between. The specimen was CD4+ or CD8+ T cells sorted from blood, collected in a trial of the OX40 agonist ivuxolimab. This receptor was obtained from an adult with an advanced solid tumor such as melanoma, head and neck, liver or kidney cancer. This chain joins TRBV5-1 and TRBJ2-1; weak D call: TRBD1 (5 bases). CDR3 in amino acids: CASSVDRYNEQFF. The CDR3 DNA is TGCGCCAGCAGCGTAGACAGATACAATGAGCAGTTCTTC.